These 5 T cell receptor beta chains originate from one sample sequenced in a study of CD8 T cells in ankylosing spondylitis. Whole-study results and caveats: A TCR beta motif made of several highly homologous variants seemed typical of ankylosing spondylitis blood.

Via MiXCR, TCRdb re-called the 5' RACE reads, giving one row per CDR3 protein. The sample includes over 450,000 distinct CDR3 sequences, roughly 13% seen only once; the top ten take almost 7%. These receptors have no identified antigens. The specimen sequenced was blood, either unsorted or a sorted T cell fraction (not recorded which). Receptors were obtained from a male donor with ankylosing spondylitis.

The CDR3: CASSYQGYNEQFF. CDR3 bases: TGTGCCAGCAGCTATCAGGGTTACAATGAGCAGTTCTTC. The chain couples TRBV7-9 to TRBJ2-1; TRBD1 might be the D (5 bases). The CDR3 totals 13 residues. Germline CDR1 and CDR2: SEHNR and FQNEAQ (reference sequence). V lost 4 bases, J lost 4 bases, and 8 bases lay in between.

The sample holds a few counts of this clonotype. The chain couples TRBV5-8 to TRBJ1-6; 8 nucleotides agree with TRBD1. The V gene's germline CDR1 is SGHTS and CDR2 YDEGEE. The CDR3 has 15 residues. Losses at the gene ends were 4 bases for V and 5 bases for J; bases not matched to a gene: 5. Here the CDR3 DNA reads TGTGCCAGCAGCAAACGGACAGGGAATAATTCACCCCTCCACTTT. Translated, it gives CASSKRTGNNSPLHF.

This chain joins TRBV6-1 and TRBJ1-1; TRBD1 aligns across 8 bases. This CDR3 has 15 amino acids. With 4 bases clipped from V and 0 bases from J, the junction kept 4 bases outside the gene matches. The germline V gene encodes CDR1 MNHNS and CDR2 SASEGT. CDR3 amino acids: CASSVWTGLNTEAFF. The CDR3, as DNA: TGTGCCAGCAGTGTCTGGACAGGGCTGAACACTGAAGCTTTCTTT.

The chain recombines TRBV5-1 with TRBJ2-3; D possibly corresponds to TRBD2 (6 bases). The V end lost 1 base, the J end lost 2 bases, and 14 bases lay between the germline ends. The CDR3 runs to 16 residues. Germline V gene lookup returns CDR1 SGHRS and CDR2 YFSETQ. This CDR3 is CASSLQTRGATDTQYF. In DNA form, the CDR3 reads TGCGCCAGCAGCTTGCAAACTCGCGGGGCCACAGATACGCAGTATTTT.

This clonotype was seen more than once but under ten times. The chain recombines TRBV7-8 with TRBJ2-5; 8 bases agree with TRBD2. V was clipped by 6 bases and J by 0 bases; unmatched bases: 3. Per germline, CDR1 SGHVS and CDR2 FQNEAQ. This CDR3 spans 14 amino acids. The CDR3 sequence is CASRGGGYQETQYF. In nucleotides, the CDR3 is TGTGCCAGCAGGGGCGGGGGGTACCAAGAGACCCAGTACTTC.